The rows below give T cell receptor beta chains drawn from one sample of a study of long-term antiretroviral therapy in people with HIV. The repertoire was sequenced with immunoSEQ multiplex PCR; TCRdb's copy has only in-frame clones and lacks some. The repertoire holds around 28,000 clones, with around four fifths as singletons. The sample consisted of unsorted PBMCs, taken 2.7 to 2.8 years after starting antiretroviral therapy. The source of these receptors is a man younger than 45 with HIV. Each CDR3 is given with its conserved first and last residue. The order of the fields is V gene, clone size, D gene, J gene, CDR3 DNA, CDR3 protein. The D gene is left open where the match is weak. The listing skips clone size in some rows; elsewhere it reads once, few, many or a size class.

V: TRBV5-1
size: -
D: TRBD1
J: TRBJ2-7
DNA: TGCGCCAGTCAGCCGGGACAGGTACACTACGAGCAGTACTTC
CDR3: CASQPGQVHYEQYF

V: TRBV7-2
size: few
D: -
J: TRBJ1-6
DNA: TGTGCCAGCAGCTTAGCGTTAGGGGGAATTGCGACACCCCTCCACTTT
CDR3: CASSLALGGIATPLHF

V: TRBV5-3
size: -
D: -
J: TRBJ1-2
DNA: TGTGCCAGAAGCCCCAATCGGGGTCAAGCTTTATATGGCTACACCTTC
CDR3: CARSPNRGQALYGYTF

V: TRBV6-1
size: -
D: -
J: TRBJ2-6
DNA: TGTGCCAGCAGTGGGGTGGGGGCCTCTGGGGCCAACGTCCTGACTTTC
CDR3: CASSGVGASGANVLTF

V: TRBV29-1
size: -
D: -
J: TRBJ1-2
DNA: TGCAGCGTTGAAGATCAGGTCCAGGGCGGCTATGGCTACACCTTC
CDR3: CSVEDQVQGGYGYTF

V: TRBV6-6
size: -
D: TRBD2
J: TRBJ2-5
DNA: TGTGCCAGCAGATCCCGGGAGGGCCAAGAGACCCAGTACTTC
CDR3: CASRSREGQETQYF

V: TRBV5-4
size: -
D: TRBD1
J: TRBJ2-7
DNA: TGTGCCAGCAATTCAGGACAGGGGGCGGACGAGCAGTACTTC
CDR3: CASNSGQGADEQYF

V: TRBV19
size: once
D: -
J: TRBJ1-5
DNA: TGTGCCAGTAGTCCCGCAGGGAATCAGCCCCAGCATTTT
CDR3: CASSPAGNQPQHF

V: TRBV7-9
size: -
D: TRBD1
J: TRBJ2-3
DNA: TGTGCCAGCAGCTCATCAGGGGGCGCAGAGACCACAGATACGCAGTATTTT
CDR3: CASSSSGGAETTDTQYF

V: TRBV27
size: -
D: -
J: TRBJ2-5
DNA: TGTGCCAGCAGTTTAACTCGCGGGGACCGGGAGACCCAGTACTTC
CDR3: CASSLTRGDRETQYF

V: TRBV9
size: -
D: TRBD2
J: TRBJ2-7
DNA: TGTGCCAGCAGTCGCGGGGGGGGCTCTTACGAGCAGTACTTC
CDR3: CASSRGGGSYEQYF

V: TRBV2
size: once
D: -
J: TRBJ1-1
DNA: TGTGCCAGCAGTAAACAACCCCCGGGACGACCTATGAACACTGAAGCTTTCTTT
CDR3: CASSKQPPGRPMNTEAFF

V: TRBV19
size: -
D: -
J: TRBJ1-1
DNA: TGTGCCAGTAGTATTGAGGTGGCAGCGGTAGTGAACACTGAAGCTTTCTTT
CDR3: CASSIEVAAVVNTEAFF

V: TRBV15
size: -
D: -
J: TRBJ1-2
DNA: TGTGCCACCAGCACCCCGTTTAACTATGGCTACACCTTC
CDR3: CATSTPFNYGYTF

V: TRBV19
size: -
D: TRBD1
J: TRBJ1-4
DNA: TGTGCCAGTAGTTTCCCGGGACAGGGTAATGAAAAACTGTTTTTT
CDR3: CASSFPGQGNEKLFF

V: TRBV11-2
size: -
D: TRBD2
J: TRBJ2-5
DNA: TGTGCCAGCAGTTTGACTAGCGTGGGTTCGGGGACCCAGTACTTC
CDR3: CASSLTSVGSGTQYF

V: TRBV27
size: -
D: TRBD2
J: TRBJ2-5
DNA: TGTGCCAGCAGTTTATCCGGCGGGGGACTAGCGGGAGAGACCCAGTACTTC
CDR3: CASSLSGGGLAGETQYF